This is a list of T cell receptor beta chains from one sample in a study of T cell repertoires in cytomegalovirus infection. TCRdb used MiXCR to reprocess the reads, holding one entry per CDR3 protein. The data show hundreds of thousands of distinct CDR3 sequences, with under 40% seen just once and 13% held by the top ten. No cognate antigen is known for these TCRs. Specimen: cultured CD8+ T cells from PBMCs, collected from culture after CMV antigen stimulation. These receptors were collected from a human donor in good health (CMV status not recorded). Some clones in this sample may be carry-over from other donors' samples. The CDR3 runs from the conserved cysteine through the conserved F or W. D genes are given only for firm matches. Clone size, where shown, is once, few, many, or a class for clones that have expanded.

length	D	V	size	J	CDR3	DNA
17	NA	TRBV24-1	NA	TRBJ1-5	CATSASLPGYSNQPQHF	TGTGCCACCAGTGCCTCACTTCCAGGGTATAGCAATCAGCCCCAGCATTTT
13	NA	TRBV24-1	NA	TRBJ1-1	CATRDGKNTEAFF	TGTGCCACCAGGGACGGTAAGAACACTGAAGCTTTCTTT
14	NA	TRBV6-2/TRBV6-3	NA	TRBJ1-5	CASSYSGVNQPQHF	TGTGCCAGCAGTTACTCAGGGGTCAATCAGCCCCAGCATTTT
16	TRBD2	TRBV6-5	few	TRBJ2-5	CASSYSGGGSEETQYF	TGTGCCAGCAGTTACTCTGGGGGGGGGTCGGAAGAGACCCAGTACTTC
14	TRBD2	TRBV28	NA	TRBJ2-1	CASSLRRGYNEQFF	TGTGCCAGCAGTTTGAGGCGGGGGTACAATGAGCAGTTCTTC
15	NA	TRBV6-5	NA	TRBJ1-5	CASSYGDPTNQPQHF	TGTGCCAGCAGCTACGGGGACCCGACCAATCAGCCCCAGCATTTT
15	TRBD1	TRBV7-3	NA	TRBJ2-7	CASSFVSGQGYEQYF	TGTGCCAGCAGCTTCGTTTCCGGACAGGGTTACGAGCAGTACTTC
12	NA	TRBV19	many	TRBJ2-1	CASNLGGNEQFF	TGTGCCAGTAACCTAGGGGGGAATGAGCAGTTCTTC
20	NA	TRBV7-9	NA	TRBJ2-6	CASSLPSEVGETSGANVLTF	TGTGCCAGCAGCTTACCCTCAGAGGTGGGGGAGACCTCTGGGGCCAACGTCCTGACTTTC
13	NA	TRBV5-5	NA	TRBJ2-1	CASSFGLRNEQFF	TGTGCCAGCAGCTTCGGGTTGCGGAATGAGCAGTTCTTC
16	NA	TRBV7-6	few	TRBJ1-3	CASSLDDTYSGNTIYF	TGTGCCAGCAGCTTAGACGACACTTACTCTGGAAACACCATATATTTT
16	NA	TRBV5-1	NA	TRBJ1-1	CASSLVAGDVDTEAFF	TGCGCCAGCAGCTTGGTGGCTGGGGATGTCGACACTGAAGCTTTCTTT
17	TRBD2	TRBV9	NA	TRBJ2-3	CASSAPAGDLSTDTQYF	TGTGCCAGCAGCGCCCCCGCGGGGGACCTTAGCACAGACACGCAGTATTTT
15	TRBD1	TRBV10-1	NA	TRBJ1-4	CASSEHRGPNEKLFF	TGCGCCAGCAGTGAGCACAGGGGGCCAAATGAAAAACTGTTTTTT
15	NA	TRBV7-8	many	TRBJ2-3	CASREQQSSTDTQYF	TGTGCCAGCAGGGAACAGCAATCTAGCACAGATACGCAGTATTTT
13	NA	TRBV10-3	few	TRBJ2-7	CAISPTGYYEQYF	TGTGCCATCAGCCCCACGGGCTACTACGAGCAGTACTTC
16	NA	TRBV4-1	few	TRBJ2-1	CASSHRDPGGNNEQFF	TGCGCCAGCAGCCACCGGGACCCTGGGGGGAACAATGAGCAGTTCTTC
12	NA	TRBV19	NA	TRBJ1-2	CASTVASYGYTF	TGTGCCAGTACGGTGGCGAGTTATGGCTACACCTTC
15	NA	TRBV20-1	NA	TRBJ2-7	CSALCPTARPHEQYF	TGCAGTGCCCTCTGCCCAACGGCGAGGCCCCACGAGCAGTACTTC
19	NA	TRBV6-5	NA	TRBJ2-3	CASSYSGWGSRDETDTQYF	TGTGCCAGCAGTTACAGCGGGTGGGGGTCGAGGGATGAAACAGATACGCAGTATTTT
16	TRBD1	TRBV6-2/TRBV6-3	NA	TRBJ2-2	CASSGRTGLNTGELFF	TGTGCCAGCAGTGGCCGGACAGGGTTGAACACCGGGGAGCTGTTTTTT
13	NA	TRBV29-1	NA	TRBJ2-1	CSVERQMPNEQFF	TGCAGCGTTGAAAGGCAGATGCCGAATGAGCAGTTCTTC
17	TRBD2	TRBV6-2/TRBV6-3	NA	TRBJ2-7	CASSYGMGSGGIYEQYF	TGTGCCAGCAGTTACGGGATGGGTAGCGGGGGGATCTACGAGCAGTACTTC
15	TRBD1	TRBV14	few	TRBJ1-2	CASSGMGDREYGYTF	TGTGCCAGCAGCGGAATGGGCGACAGGGAGTATGGCTACACCTTC
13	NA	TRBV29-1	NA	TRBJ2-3	CSTQGIRTDTQYF	TGCAGCACGCAGGGGATTAGGACAGATACGCAGTATTTT
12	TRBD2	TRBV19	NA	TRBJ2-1	CASTSGGDEQFF	TGTGCCAGTACCTCCGGGGGGGATGAGCAGTTCTTC
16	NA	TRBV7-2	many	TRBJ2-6	CASSFGRYSGANVLTF	TGTGCCAGCAGCTTTGGACGCTACTCTGGGGCCAACGTCCTGACTTTC
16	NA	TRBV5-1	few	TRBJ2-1	CASSLWDFVSYNEQFF	TGCGCCAGCAGCTTGTGGGACTTTGTCTCCTACAATGAGCAGTTCTTC
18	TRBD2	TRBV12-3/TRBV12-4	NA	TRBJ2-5	CASRRETSGGRTRETQYF	TGTGCCAGCAGACGGGAGACTAGCGGGGGCCGCACGCGCGAGACCCAGTACTTC
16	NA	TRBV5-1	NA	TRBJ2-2	CASSWSTGRDTGELFF	TGCGCCAGCAGCTGGTCGACAGGGAGGGACACCGGGGAGCTGTTTTTT
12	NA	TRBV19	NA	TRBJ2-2	CASSRHTGELFF	TGTGCCAGTAGTCGTCACACCGGGGAGCTGTTTTTT
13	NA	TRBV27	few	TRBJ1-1	CASRALRATEAFF	TGTGCCAGCAGGGCCCTTAGGGCCACTGAAGCTTTCTTT
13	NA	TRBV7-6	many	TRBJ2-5	CASSLDTQETQYF	TGTGCCAGCAGCTTAGATACCCAAGAGACCCAGTACTTC
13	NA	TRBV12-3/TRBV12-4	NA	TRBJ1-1	CASSDGRIEGAFF	TGTGCCAGCAGCGACGGAAGGATTGAGGGGGCTTTCTTT
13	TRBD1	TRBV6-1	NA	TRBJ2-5	CASSEQGAETQYF	TGTGCCAGCAGTGAACAGGGGGCAGAGACCCAGTACTTC
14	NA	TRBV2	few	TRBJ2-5	CASSEATPGETQYF	TGTGCCAGCAGTGAAGCCACACCAGGGGAGACCCAGTACTTC
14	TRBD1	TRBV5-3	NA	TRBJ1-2	CASSLGGGVYGYTF	TGTGCCAGCAGCTTGGGAGGGGGCGTCTATGGCTACACCTTC
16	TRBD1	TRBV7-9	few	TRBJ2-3	CASSTRQGPETDTQYF	TGTGCCAGCAGCACCCGACAGGGTCCGGAAACAGATACGCAGTATTTT
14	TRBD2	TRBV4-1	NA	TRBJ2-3	CASGAGGSTDTQYF	TGCGCCAGCGGGGCGGGGGGGAGCACAGATACGCAGTATTTT
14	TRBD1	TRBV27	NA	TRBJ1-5	CASSFGTGGSAQHF	TGTGCCAGCAGTTTCGGGACAGGGGGATCGGCCCAGCATTTT
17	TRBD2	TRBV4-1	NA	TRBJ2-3	CASSRASGTRGSDTQYF	TGCGCCAGCAGCCGAGCCTCCGGGACTAGGGGGTCAGATACGCAGTATTTT
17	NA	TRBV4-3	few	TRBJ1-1	CASSHPPGGGVGTEAFF	TGCGCCAGCAGCCATCCCCCGGGAGGGGGAGTTGGCACTGAAGCTTTCTTT
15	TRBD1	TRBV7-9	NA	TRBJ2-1	CASSVRDRGGNEQFF	TGTGCCAGCAGCGTCCGGGACAGGGGAGGCAATGAGCAGTTCTTC
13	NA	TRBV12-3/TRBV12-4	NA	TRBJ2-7	CASSLGPHVGQYF	TGTGCCAGCAGTTTAGGGCCCCACGTCGGGCAGTACTTC
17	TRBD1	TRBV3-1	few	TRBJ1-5	CASSQTGTGVSNQPQHF	TGTGCCAGCAGCCAGACGGGGACAGGGGTCAGCAATCAGCCCCAGCATTTT
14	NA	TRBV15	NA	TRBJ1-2	CATSRREDGHGYTF	TGTGCCACCAGCCGTCGGGAGGACGGCCATGGCTACACCTTC
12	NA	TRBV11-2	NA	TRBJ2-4	CASSKAKNIQYF	TGTGCCAGCAGTAAGGCCAAAAACATTCAGTACTTC
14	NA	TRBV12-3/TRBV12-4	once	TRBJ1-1	CASSFMVLSTEAFF	TGTGCCAGCAGTTTCATGGTCCTCTCTACTGAAGCTTTCTTT
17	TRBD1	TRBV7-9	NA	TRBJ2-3	CASSSTGTGSPTDTQYF	TGTGCCAGCAGCTCGACCGGGACAGGCTCTCCCACAGATACGCAGTATTTT
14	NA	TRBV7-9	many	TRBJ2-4	CASSLEGAKNIQYF	TGTGCCAGCAGCTTAGAGGGAGCCAAAAACATTCAGTACTTC
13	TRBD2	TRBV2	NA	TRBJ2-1	CASRLAGVREQFF	TGTGCCAGCAGACTAGCGGGGGTCCGGGAGCAGTTCTTC
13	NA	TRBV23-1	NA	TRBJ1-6	CASMGGYKPPLHF	TGCGCCAGCATGGGGGGCTATAAGCCACCCCTCCACTTT
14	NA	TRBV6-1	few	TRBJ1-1	CASSEEQTYTEAFF	TGTGCCAGCAGTGAAGAACAGACCTACACTGAAGCTTTCTTT
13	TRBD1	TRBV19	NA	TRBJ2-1	CASQGAWVDEQFF	TGTGCCAGCCAGGGGGCTTGGGTAGATGAGCAGTTCTTC
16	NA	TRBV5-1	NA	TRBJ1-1	CASSLVYRAGVTEAFF	TGCGCCAGCAGCTTGGTCTATCGGGCTGGCGTCACTGAAGCTTTCTTT
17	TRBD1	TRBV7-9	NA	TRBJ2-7	CASSPPDRARAVLVSYF	TGTGCCAGCAGCCCACCGGACAGGGCTAGGGCTGTCCTGGTTTCATACTTC
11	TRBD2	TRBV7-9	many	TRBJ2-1	CASSFSGEQFF	TGTGCCAGCAGCTTTAGCGGGGAGCAGTTCTTC
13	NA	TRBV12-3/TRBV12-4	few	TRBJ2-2	CASSFDYTGELFF	TGTGCCAGCAGTTTTGACTACACCGGGGAGCTGTTTTTT
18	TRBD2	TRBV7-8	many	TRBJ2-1	CASSLNRLAGGPGYEQFF	TGTGCCAGCAGCTTAAATCGACTAGCGGGGGGGCCTGGCTATGAGCAGTTCTTC
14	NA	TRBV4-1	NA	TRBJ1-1	CASSQDTGFTEAFF	TGCGCCAGCAGCCAAGATACTGGGTTCACTGAAGCTTTCTTT